This TCR beta chain stems from a study of shared clonotypes between healthy human individuals. The overall study: The study enrolled a couple of women and three men aged 18 to 49. Plates per donor: three CD4 naive, three CD4 memory, two CD8 naive, one CD8 memory.

The CDR3 totals 14 residues. Losses at the gene ends were 7 bases for V and 5 bases for J; bases not matched to a gene: 5. The germline gives CDR1 SEHNR, CDR2 FQNEAQ (reference sequence). CD45RO-negative CD8 cells positively selected for CCR7 made up the naive population, which excluded terminally differentiated effector memory CD45RA+ cells. Healthy HIV-negative adults without recent acute infections or vaccinations served as donors. TCRdb's copy holds only in-frame clones and misses some; the assay was immunoSEQ multiplex PCR. The sample lists roughly 550,000 clones; around 95% were seen once. What was sequenced was naive CD8+ T cells sorted from blood. The receptor's source is a woman aged 25-40 years in good health. The rearrangement joins TRBV7-9 to TRBJ2-7, with 13 bases matching TRBD2. The CDR3 is CASTGLAGENEQYF. As DNA, the CDR3 is TGTGCCAGCACCGGACTAGCGGGAGAGAACGAGCAGTACTTC. The variable domain in full, with the rest retrieved from reference TRBV7-9 and TRBJ2-7, is DTGVSQNPRHKITKRGQNVTFRCDPISEHNRLYWYRQTLGQGPEFLTYFQNEAQLEKSRLLSDRFSAERPKGSFSTLEIQRTEQGDSAMYLCASTGLAGENEQYFGPGTRLTVT.